This TCR beta chain was captured in a study of blood T cell repertoires in COVID-19. TCRdb's copy holds only in-frame clones and misses some; the assay was immunoSEQ multiplex PCR. The sample records 150,000 to 200,000 clones, around 82% being singletons. The CDR3 runs 11 residues. CDR1 SGHTA and CDR2 FQGNSA come from the germline V gene. Trimming took 5 bases from V and 5 from J, leaving 6 bases between them. The rearrangement uses TRBV7-2 and TRBJ1-2; D call uncertain. This clonotype was sampled from a woman between 50 and 59 years old with acute COVID-19. The specimen was PBMCs or T cells enriched from blood (not recorded which). The CDR3 sequence is CASSLKYGYTF. The CDR3, as DNA: TGTGCCAGCAGCCTAAAATATGGCTACACCTTC.